The T cell receptor beta chain under discussion was sequenced for a study of cytomegalovirus exposure and HLA in healthy donors. Study observations and caveats: There were some public TCRs occurring in many donors, but most TCR sequences were rare. TCR beta chains numbering some 150 were designated cytomegalovirus-associated. In the 130 or so validation repertoires, a later analysis found that first-cohort TCR clusters tended to co-occur.

A remark on this clone: Its antigen is unidentified.

Some clones are missing from TCRdb's copy, which holds only in-frame ones; the method was immunoSEQ multiplex PCR. Of 110,000 to 150,000 clones listed, roughly nine tenths were seen once; the top ten hold about 2.7%. In germline, CDR1 is SGHNT, CDR2 YYREEE (reference sequence). CDR3 length: 13 residues. V was shortened by 4 bases and J by 2 bases, with 10 bases between the two germline ends. Sequencing input: PBMCs. The V call is TRBV5-4, the J call TRBJ2-7, with a possible D match to TRBD2 (6 bases). The sequence came from a man between 18 and 35 years old in good health and CMV-seronegative. This CDR3 reads CASSPGVPYEQYF. The CDR3 coding sequence is TGTGCCAGCAGCCCGGGGGTTCCCTACGAGCAGTACTTC.